This T cell receptor (beta chain) stems from a study of T cell repertoires in cytomegalovirus infection. TCRdb analysed the reads with MiXCR anew, one entry per CDR3 protein. The sample comprises fewer than 850,000 distinct CDR3 sequences, about 29% of which are singletons, and about an eighth rests with the top ten. A remark on this clonotype: The antigen remains unidentified.

Losses at the gene ends were 1 base for V and 3 bases for J; bases not matched to a gene: 8. CDR1 LNHDA and CDR2 SQIVND come from the germline V gene (reference sequence). The CDR3 has 16 amino acids. The sequence derives from a human donor in good health (CMV status not recorded). Some clones in this sample may be carry-over from other donors' samples. This material consisted of cultured CD8+ T cells from PBMCs, taken from culture after CMV antigen stimulation. The chain is built from TRBV19 and TRBJ2-7; 8 bases match TRBD1. The CDR3 protein is CASSIVGQVKFYEQYV. The DNA for the CDR3 is TGTGCCAGTAGTATAGTGGGACAGGTAAAGTTCTACGAGCAGTACGTC.